Below are 27 T cell receptor beta chains sequenced from a single sample in a study of T cells in Graves' hyperthyroidism and ophthalmopathy. TCR beta CDR3 regions were amplified from RNA transcripts. RT-PCR in the first round (using the HTBI primer set) targeted the TCR CDR3. TCRdb ran MiXCR on the multiplex PCR reads and lists one entry per CDR3 protein. This table holds approximately 400,000 distinct CDR3 sequences, roughly 13% found once. The sequencing input was blood. These receptor sequences come from a man aged 30 to 39 with Graves' hyperthyroidism that later progressed to Graves' ophthalmopathy.

The rearrangement links TRBV7-9 to TRBJ2-5; D remains ambiguous. The CDR3 covers 16 residues. CDR1 is SEHNR and CDR2 is FQNEAQ in the germline V gene (reference sequence). Trimming shortened V by 5 bases and J by 5 bases, and 21 bases separated the two germline ends. The CDR3 protein is CASSPGLGYTRETQYF. CDR3 nucleotides: TGTGCCAGCAGCCCCGGCTTGGGGTATACCCGGGAGACCCAGTACTTC.

This clonotype was seen at least ten times. The chain couples TRBV12-3 or TRBV12-4 to TRBJ2-7; possibly TRBD2 for D (6 bases). The V gene lost 2 bases and the J gene lost 2 bases, with 22 bases spanning the gap. The CDR3 covers 18 residues. CDR3: CASSLWGPGRGAPYEQYF. The DNA for the CDR3 is TGTGCCAGCAGTTTATGGGGCCCGGGGCGGGGAGCTCCCTACGAGCAGTACTTC.

This clonotype was observed a handful of times. The V gene is TRBV5-1, the J gene TRBJ2-7; the D gene could be TRBD1 or TRBD2 (5 bases each). Trimming stripped 4 bases from V and 0 bases from J, with 17 bases between. This CDR3 has 16 residues. Germline V CDR1 and CDR2: SGHRS, YFSETQ. CDR3 DNA sequence: TGCGCCAGCAGCCCGACGGGACCGATAAGCTCCTACGAGCAGTACTTC. Amino acids: CASSPTGPISSYEQYF.

This clonotype occurred a few times. The rearrangement links TRBV7-9 to TRBJ1-5, with 8 bases identical to TRBD1. The CDR3 length is 15 residues. V shed 1 base and J 6 bases; nucleotides not matched to a gene: 5. Germline CDR1 and CDR2: SEHNR and FQNEAQ (reference sequence). The CDR3 here is CASSLGQGLGQPQHF. CDR3 bases: TGTGCCAGCAGCTTAGGACAGGGGCTGGGTCAGCCCCAGCATTTT.

Concerning this clonotype itself: A much larger clone sits a single nucleotide away, making a read error possible. A read error is likely, as this CDR3 ends without the conserved phenylalanine or tryptophan. The chain couples TRBV12-3 or TRBV12-4 to TRBJ1-1; TRBD1 agrees at 7 bases. After removal of 6 bases from V and 5 bases from J, the junction contained 9 bases not matched to a gene. The CDR3 contains 14 residues. DNA of the CDR3: TGTGCCAGCAGACCAAGACAGGGTTTAACTGAAGCTTTCCTT. Protein product: CASRPRQGLTEAFL.

This clonotype was observed many times. The rearrangement uses TRBV20-1 and TRBJ2-7, with D unclear. The germline V gene has CDR1 DFQATT and CDR2 SNEGSKA (reference sequence). The V and J ends lost 3 bases and 4 bases respectively, with 16 bases between them. The CDR3 runs 14 residues. The CDR3: CSASDRSSWYEQYF. The CDR3 DNA sequence: TGCAGTGCTAGTGACCGGTCCAGCTGGTACGAGCAGTACTTC.

This clonotype was observed many times. The chain couples TRBV5-1 to TRBJ2-7, with D perhaps matching TRBD1 (6 bases). CDR3 length equals 12 residues. V lost 0 bases, J lost 6 bases, and 7 bases lay in between. CDR1 and CDR2 (germline): SGHRS, YFSETQ. In nucleotides, the CDR3 is TGCGCCAGCAGCTTGGGGACAGTCGAGCAGTACTTC. It yields the protein CASSLGTVEQYF.

This sequence joins TRBV20-1 and TRBJ2-5; 9 bases fit TRBD1. CDR1 DFQATT and CDR2 SNEGSKA come from the germline V gene (reference sequence). The length of the CDR3 is 12 residues. V was pared by 8 bases and J by 4 bases, with 5 bases of the junction left unmatched. Here the CDR3 DNA reads TGCAGTACCGGGACAGGGAGAGAGACCCAGTACTTC. Amino acid sequence: CSTGTGRETQYF.

This clonotype was seen a few times. The chain employs TRBV12-3 or TRBV12-4 and TRBJ2-7; TRBD1 matches at 10 bases. This CDR3 is built from 16 residues. With 5 bases clipped from V and 2 bases from J, the junction kept 9 bases outside the gene matches. The CDR3 loop is CASSLTRDRGPYEQYF. CDR3 sequence (DNA): TGTGCCAGCAGTCTAACCCGGGACAGGGGACCCTACGAGCAGTACTTC.

In this sample, this clonotype turned up many times. The chain is built from TRBV7-9 and TRBJ2-1; D is ambiguous. Between the trimmed V and J ends, which lost 0 bases and 5 bases, there was a span of 11 bases. CDR1 and CDR2 from the germline V gene are SEHNR and FQNEAQ (reference sequence). The CDR3 runs 15 residues. In DNA form, the CDR3 reads TGTGCCAGCAGCTTAGCGCTGGGTATGAACAATGAGCAGTTCTTC. Protein: CASSLALGMNNEQFF.

Only a few counts were recorded for this clonotype. The chain employs TRBV9 and TRBJ2-3; D possibly corresponds to TRBD1 (5 bases). This CDR3 has 14 amino acids. Germline V gene lookup returns CDR1 SGDLS and CDR2 YYNGEE. Trimming pared 0 bases from V and 4 bases from J, leaving 9 bases between. CDR3 bases: TGTGCCAGCAGCGTAGCAAGGGGATCAGATACGCAGTATTTT. Translating it yields CASSVARGSDTQYF.

In this sample, this clonotype turned up many times. This rearrangement joins TRBV20-1 to TRBJ2-3, with 10 bases that match TRBD2. This CDR3 is 13 amino acids long. V lost 7 bases and J lost 11; bases outside the gene matches: 12. Germline V gene sequence: CDR1 DFQATT, CDR2 SNEGSKA (reference sequence). CDR3 sequence: CSVAGLAKYEQYF. As DNA, the CDR3 is TGCAGTGTGGCGGGACTAGCGAAATACGAGCAGTATTTT.

V is TRBV7-9 and J is TRBJ2-3, with D possibly matching TRBD2 (5 bases). Trimming took off 5 bases at V and 0 bases at J, with 18 bases between the two ends. Per germline, CDR1 SEHNR and CDR2 FQNEAQ (reference sequence). CDR3 length: 17 amino acids. The CDR3 DNA sequence: TGTGCCAGCAGCGAACCTGACGAGGGAACTAGCACAGATACGCAGTATTTT. Protein sequence: CASSEPDEGTSTDTQYF. Together with reference TRBV7-9 and TRBJ2-3, the CDR3 gives the full variable domain: DTGVSQNPRHKITKRGQNVTFRCDPISEHNRLYWYRQTLGQGPEFLTYFQNEAQLEKSRLLSDRFSAERPKGSFSTLEIQRTEQGDSAMYLCASSEPDEGTSTDTQYFGPGTRLTVL.

Many counts were recorded for this clonotype. The V gene is TRBV6-1, the J gene TRBJ1-2; 7 nucleotides align to TRBD1. CDR3 length equals 15 residues. Germline V gene lookup returns CDR1 MNHNS and CDR2 SASEGT. J gave up 0 bases and V 5 bases, and 6 bases lay outside the gene matches. The CDR3 here is CASSSGQLANYGYTF. The CDR3 bases are TGTGCCAGCAGTTCGGGACAGTTAGCTAACTATGGCTACACCTTC.

The chain is built from TRBV19 and TRBJ1-6; D gene unclear. This CDR3 has 15 amino acids. Trimming took off 1 base at V and 5 bases at J, with 9 bases between the two ends. Germline CDR1 reads LNHDA; CDR2 reads SQIVND (reference sequence). Here the CDR3 DNA reads TGTGCCAGTAGTATAGCGAGGGCCGATAATTCACCCCTCCACTTT. This gives the protein CASSIARADNSPLHF.

Turning to this clonotype: This may come from a read error, since a much larger clone is one base off. The chain recombines TRBV6-2 or TRBV6-3 with TRBJ1-6, with 8 bases identical to TRBD1. CDR3 length equals 16 residues. The V gene end was trimmed by 8 bases and the J gene end by 6 bases; junction bases not matched to a gene: 12. Looked up from germline, CDR1 is MNHEY and CDR2 is SVGEGT. As DNA, the CDR3 is TGTGCCAGCGGGGAACCCTCAGGGGGCCGTAATTCACCCCTCCACTTT. It encodes CASGEPSGGRNSPLHF.

The chain is built from TRBV14 and TRBJ2-5, with a possible D match to TRBD1 (6 bases). Germline CDR1 is SGHDN and CDR2 is FVKESK. Trimming removed 4 bases at V and 1 base at J, with 16 bases between. This CDR3 is 16 amino acids long. Here the CDR3 reads CASSLFAWGLQETQYF. Here the CDR3 DNA reads TGTGCCAGCAGCCTTTTCGCCTGGGGGCTCCAAGAGACCCAGTACTTC.

This clonotype has ten or more counts. The V and J genes are TRBV12-3 or TRBV12-4 and TRBJ2-2; no definite D call. The CDR3 contains 14 residues. V lost 5 bases and J 3 bases, leaving 10 bases between the germline ends. The CDR3 here is CASSLAEYTGELFF. The CDR3 DNA reads as TGTGCCAGCAGTCTGGCAGAGTACACCGGGGAGCTGTTTTTT.

A few counts support this clonotype. The chain recombines TRBV6-1 with TRBJ2-1, with D maybe TRBD1 (6 bases). The CDR3 totals 14 residues. Germline values: CDR1 MNHNS, CDR2 SASEGT. Trimming stripped 5 bases from V and 8 bases from J, with 16 bases between. CDR3 sequence: CASSYRDTVDEQFF. CDR3 nucleotide sequence: TGTGCCAGCAGTTACCGGGACACCGTGGATGAGCAGTTCTTC.

This clonotype appeared many times. In DNA, the CDR3 is TGTGCCAGCAGCTTGACCTTTCGGGGGCAGAACTATGGCTACACCTTC. Translating gives CASSLTFRGQNYGYTF. V and J are TRBV5-5 and TRBJ1-2, with D maybe TRBD1 (6 bases). V was cut by 1 base and J by 2 bases, with 15 bases left in between. CDR3 length equals 16 residues. CDR1 is SGHKS and CDR2 is YYEKEE in the germline V gene (reference sequence).

Turning to this clonotype: This may stem from a read error, because a much larger clone lies one nucleotide away. The chain links TRBV12-3 or TRBV12-4 to TRBJ1-5; D is ambiguous. The CDR3 runs to 15 residues. This chain's CDR3 is CASRRDGNSNQPQRF. The DNA for the CDR3 is TGTGCCAGCAGGAGAGACGGAAATAGCAATCAGCCCCAGCGTTTT.

The rearrangement uses TRBV20-1 and TRBJ2-5, with 13 bases aligning to TRBD2. CDR1 and CDR2 (germline): DFQATT, SNEGSKA (reference sequence). The CDR3 consists of 15 residues. Trimming took 2 bases from V and 5 from J; bases not matched to a gene: 5. The CDR3: CSARKGLAGRETQYF. CDR3 sequence (DNA): TGCAGTGCTAGAAAGGGACTAGCGGGGAGGGAGACCCAGTACTTC.

This clonotype was counted at least ten times. The chain has TRBV29-1 and TRBJ1-1; perhaps TRBD1 as D (5 bases). Germline V gene lookup returns CDR1 SQVTM and CDR2 ANQGSEA. This CDR3 is 14 amino acids long. The V and J ends lost 5 bases and 1 base respectively, with 14 bases between them. The CDR3 loop is CSVWGTLRNTEAFF. CDR3 nucleotide sequence: TGCAGCGTTTGGGGGACTCTCCGGAACACTGAAGCTTTCTTT.

A word on this clonotype: Its ends do not fully match the called genes, so a read error is possible. The J gene is TRBJ2-3, the V gene TRBV5-1; 7 bases match TRBD2. The CDR3 runs to 15 residues. Germline CDR1 SGHRS, CDR2 YFSETQ. The CDR3 DNA follows: TGCGCCAGCAGCTTGGCCGGGGGGACCACATATACGCAGTATTTT. As protein: CASSLAGGTTYTQYF.

Comment on this clonotype: It may be a read error: a sequence one base away is much more abundant. V gene TRBV11-2 combines with J gene TRBJ2-2, with D hard to call. V gave up 4 bases and J gave up 8 bases, with 8 bases separating them. The CDR3 contains 12 residues. Germline loops: CDR1 SGHAT, CDR2 FQNNGV. This chain's CDR3 is CASSSVGGELFF. The CDR3 DNA sequence: TGTGCCAGCAGCTCAGTAGGGGGGGAGCTGTTTTTT.

In this sample, this clonotype turned up many times. The J gene is TRBJ2-7, the V gene TRBV7-9; no definite D call. Germline V gives CDR1 SEHNR, CDR2 FQNEAQ (reference sequence). The V and J ends lost 0 bases and 6 bases respectively, with 6 bases between them. This CDR3 contains 12 residues. The CDR3 reads CASSLAAGEQYF. The CDR3 region has the DNA TGTGCCAGCAGCTTAGCCGCCGGCGAGCAGTACTTC. Variable domain in full (rest from reference TRBV7-9 and TRBJ2-7): DTGVSQNPRHKITKRGQNVTFRCDPISEHNRLYWYRQTLGQGPEFLTYFQNEAQLEKSRLLSDRFSAERPKGSFSTLEIQRTEQGDSAMYLCASSLAAGEQYFGPGTRLTVT.

This clonotype was seen many times. This chain joins TRBV12-3 or TRBV12-4 and TRBJ1-5; no firm D call. The CDR3 is made up of 15 amino acids. V lost 2 bases, J lost 0 bases, and 8 bases lay in between. The CDR3 here is CASSLKGYSNQPQHF. The DNA of the CDR3 is TGTGCCAGCAGTTTAAAGGGATATAGCAATCAGCCCCAGCATTTT.